The source of this TCR beta chain is a study of T cell responses to AZD1222 COVID-19 vaccine. Study as a whole: Analyses pooled second doses at about 4 or about 12 weeks. Study findings and constraints: Baseline seropositivity occurred in only six AZD1222 recipients. An increase in Spike-specific TCR breadth and depth was observed after two AZD1222 doses.

On this clone: Its antigen is not identified.

The repertoire was sequenced with immunoSEQ multiplex PCR; TCRdb's copy has only in-frame clones and lacks some. The sample records 34,000 or so clones, 85% to 90% being singletons. CDR3 length equals 15 residues. V was clipped by 1 base and J by 4 bases, with 11 bases between them. Germline assignment: CDR1 MNHEY and CDR2 SVGAGI. The sample here was peripheral blood, taken on day 0 of AZD1222 vaccination. The chain combines TRBV6-5 with TRBJ2-1; D is possibly TRBD1 (5 bases). The receptor was isolated from an adult in good health. CDR3 sequence reads: CASSYLGQGYNEQFF. The CDR3 DNA sequence: TGTGCCAGCAGTTACTTAGGCCAGGGATACAATGAGCAGTTCTTC.